This TCR beta chain is from a study of CD8 T cells in Susac syndrome. Sequencing of TCR beta was carried out in blood CD8+ and CD4+ T cells. Trimming left V 2 bases short and J 2 bases short, with 18 bases between. This CDR3 is built from 17 residues. Germline lookup yields CDR1 LGHDT and CDR2 YNNKEL (reference sequence). After extraction with the RNeasy kit, about 0.45 to 1 ug of the RNA was reverse transcribed using random hexamers. Coverage of TCR beta CDR3 amplification by immunoSEQ multiplex PCR extended to 54 Vbeta and 13 Jbeta. One entry per CDR3 protein results from TCRdb running MiXCR on the immunoSEQ multiplex PCR reads. This sample has 230,000 or so distinct CDR3 sequences, with roughly 96% found just once.

Sample: CD4+ T cells from PBMCs. V is TRBV3-1 and J is TRBJ1-2; no reliable D call. The receptor comes from a human donor with multiple sclerosis. The CDR3 DNA follows: TGTGCCAGCAGCCAAACTCCACGACCGGGGTCCAACTATGGCTACACCTTC. Translated, it gives CASSQTPRPGSNYGYTF.